This TCR beta chain derives from a study of human T cells and chemical hapten exposure. The overall study: Yields of TCR per sample differed, chiefly owing to small differences in pooled library volume. Findings of the study overall: As the donors had alopecia, their immune response may differ from healthy people's.

The V end lost 1 base, the J end lost 7 bases, and 12 bases lay between the germline ends. This CDR3 comprises 14 residues. CDR1 is LGHNA, CDR2 YSLEER, per germline. Comments on this clonotype: Its matching antigen is unknown.

The time point is: patch test 2, 6 weeks after DPC sensitization. Treatment here: therapeutic diphenylcyclopropenone sensitization with weekly scalp DPC. Total RNA was isolated from whole blood that had not been fractionated. TCRdb re-analysed the RACE reads in MiXCR, keeping a single row per CDR3 protein. The sample includes about 81,000 distinct CDR3 sequences, approximately 10% seen only once; the top ten take roughly 2.4%. Sample: whole blood, taken in connection with sensitization to the hapten diphenylcyclopropenone (DPC). The chain employs TRBV4-3 and TRBJ2-3; the D gene is possibly TRBD1 (6 bases). This sequence originates from a woman in her twenties or thirties with alopecia areata. Some clones in this sample may be carry-over from other donors' samples. CDR3 in amino acids: CASSQGPGTNTQYF. Written as DNA, the CDR3 is TGCGCCAGCAGCCAAGGCCCCGGGACAAATACGCAGTATTTT.